Listed here are 17 T cell receptor beta chains from one sample, sequenced in a study of blood T cell repertoires in COVID-19 (dated by TCRdb to between 2020 and 2021). Preparation of the library involved the immunoSEQ multiplex PCR assay. In TCRdb, the immuneACCESS table is reduced to in-frame sequences with V and J assigned. These tables do not hold every clone; where another copy was compared, an unresolved V gene accounts for under half, and the others remain unexplained. The sample table lists some 100,000 clones, around 80% of them with a count of one. The ten largest clones add up to less than 9% of the sample. Sequenced sample: peripheral blood. The receptors were sampled from a man aged 50 to 59 with active or convalescent COVID-19.

The chain is built from TRBV28 and TRBJ1-5; D is uncertain. The CDR3 sequence is 16 residues long. V was pared by 4 bases and J by 2 bases, with 15 bases between. Germline CDR1 is MDHEN and CDR2 is SYDVKM. This chain's CDR3 is CASSSPGVSGNQPQHF. CDR3 sequence (DNA): TGTGCCAGCAGTTCACCCGGGGTCTCCGGCAATCAGCCCCAGCATTTT.

The J gene is TRBJ2-5, the V gene TRBV19, with D tentatively TRBD1 (6 bases). The CDR3 loop spans 13 amino acids. Germline V gene data show CDR1 as LNHDA and CDR2 as SQIVND (reference sequence). V shed 3 bases and J shed 5 bases, with 10 bases lying between them. This chain's CDR3 is CASSIFRGETQYF. CDR3 nucleotide sequence: TGTGCCAGTAGTATCTTCAGGGGTGAGACCCAGTACTTC.

This clone was detected only a few times. The germline gene is not matched at one end of the junction; a read error may be the cause. V usage is TRBV30 and J usage is TRBJ1-6; D is perhaps TRBD1 (6 bases). This CDR3 contains 15 residues. CDR1 is GTSNPN and CDR2 is SVGIG in the germline V gene (reference sequence). The CDR3 sequence: CAWTLQGTYDSPLHF. CDR3 in DNA: TGTGCCTGGACGCTCCAGGGGACCTATGATTCACCCCTCCACTTT.

The chain uses TRBV10-1 and TRBJ1-4; possibly TRBD1 for D (6 bases). The V gene's germline CDR1 is WNHNN and CDR2 SYGVQD (reference sequence). This CDR3 has 16 residues. V was cut by 6 bases and J by 0 bases, with 14 bases left in between. CDR3 region: CASSPGEPATNEKLFF. The CDR3 DNA reads TGCGCCAGCAGCCCAGGGGAGCCGGCAACTAATGAAAAACTGTTTTTT.

The chain employs TRBV6-1 and TRBJ2-3, with 8 bases fitting TRBD2. Germline loops: CDR1 MNHNS, CDR2 SASEGT. J gave up 4 bases and V 2 bases, and 8 bases lay outside the gene matches. This CDR3 spans 16 amino acids. The CDR3 DNA sequence: TGTGCCAGCAGTGAAAATAGCGGGGTACGCTCAGATACGCAGTATTTT. Translation gives CASSENSGVRSDTQYF.

The chain is built from TRBV27 and TRBJ1-2; D is possibly TRBD1 (5 bases). Deletions cut 5 bases from V and 4 bases from J, with 11 bases between. CDR3 length equals 13 residues. CDR1 and CDR2 from the germline V gene are MNHEY and SMNVEV (reference sequence). The CDR3 coding sequence is TGTGCCAGCAGTCTGGGGGGGGGCTATGGCTACACCTTC. Translated, it gives CASSLGGGYGYTF.

The chain combines TRBV5-1 with TRBJ1-1; the D gene is possibly TRBD1 (6 bases). CDR3 length equals 15 residues. V was clipped by 3 bases and J by 3 bases, with 15 bases between them. From germline, CDR1 is SGHRS and CDR2 YFSETQ. This chain's CDR3 is CASSSSGGFDTEAFF. The CDR3 nucleotides are TGCGCCAGCAGCTCTTCGGGGGGCTTTGACACTGAAGCTTTCTTT.

DNA for the CDR3: TGCGCCAGCAGCTTGCCCGGGACTAGCGGGGGGAGCACAGATACGCAGTATTTT. This sequence encodes CASSLPGTSGGSTDTQYF. The rearrangement joins TRBV5-1 to TRBJ2-3; 15 bases line up with TRBD2. J lost 0 bases, V lost 1 base, and 3 bases had no gene match. In germline, CDR1 is SGHRS, CDR2 YFSETQ. There are 18 residues in the CDR3.

The chain joins TRBV11-2 to TRBJ2-3; TRBD1 agrees at 12 bases. Germline CDR1 reads SGHAT; CDR2 reads FQNNGV. With V trimmed by 4 bases and J by 4 bases, 3 bases remained unmatched. The CDR3 is 15 residues long. The CDR3 loop is CASSSGQGAADTQYF. In DNA form, the CDR3 reads TGTGCCAGCAGCTCGGGACAGGGGGCCGCAGATACGCAGTATTTT.

The chain uses TRBV2 and TRBJ2-2; possibly TRBD2 for D (5 bases). The V gene's germline CDR1 is SNHLY and CDR2 FYNNEI. Trimming pared 7 bases from V and 0 bases from J, leaving 12 bases between. The CDR3 loop spans 15 amino acids. Written as DNA, the CDR3 is TGTGCCAGCACCCTGGGAGCAGCGAACACCGGGGAGCTGTTTTTT. The encoded protein is CASTLGAANTGELFF.

The rearrangement uses TRBV9 and TRBJ1-4, with unresolved D. The CDR3 has 14 residues. The V and J ends lost 2 bases and 0 bases respectively, with 5 bases between them. Germline CDR1 and CDR2: SGDLS and YYNGEE. CDR3 in amino acids: CASSVRATNEKLFF. CDR3 sequence (DNA): TGTGCCAGCAGCGTCCGGGCAACTAATGAAAAACTGTTTTTT.

This clone is a singleton in its sample. The chain employs TRBV29-1 and TRBJ1-3, with 7 bases identical to TRBD1. This CDR3 has 15 amino acids. After removal of 4 bases from V and 2 bases from J, the junction contained 8 bases not matched to a gene. The germline CDR1 and CDR2 sequences are SQVTM and ANQGSEA. The CDR3 sequence: CSVGIGGAAGNTIYF. CDR3 nucleotides: TGCAGCGTTGGAATAGGGGGCGCGGCTGGAAACACCATATATTTT.

The chain joins TRBV13 to TRBJ2-1, with TRBD2 matching 9 bases. CDR3 size: 15 residues. V lost 4 bases to trimming and J lost 8 bases; unmatched junction nucleotides: 9. CDR1 is PRHDT, CDR2 FYEKMQ, per germline (reference sequence). This chain's CDR3 is CASSSERGDLDEQFF. The CDR3 DNA reads as TGTGCCAGCAGCTCGGAGCGGGGGGACTTAGATGAGCAGTTCTTC.

This sequence joins TRBV11-3 and TRBJ2-5; the D gene is possibly TRBD2 (5 bases). The CDR3 loop spans 13 amino acids. Per the germline V gene, CDR1 is SGHNT and CDR2 is YENEEA. Trimming cost V 1 base and J 4 bases, with 7 bases left between them. The CDR3 DNA is TGTGCCAGCAGCTTAGCCGGAGGAGAGACCCAGTACTTC. The encoded protein is CASSLAGGETQYF.

V and J are TRBV7-9 and TRBJ2-3; 11 bases map to TRBD2. The CDR3 has 16 residues. Trimming at V came to 5 bases and at J to 2 bases, leaving 6 bases not matched to a gene. The germline CDR1 and CDR2 sequences are SEHNR and FQNEAQ (reference sequence). The CDR3 DNA reads as TGTGCCAGCAGCAAGGGACTAGCGGCAACCACAGATACGCAGTATTTT. Translating gives CASSKGLAATTDTQYF.

This clone appeared a single time. The V and J genes are TRBV29-1 and TRBJ2-2; 8 positions match TRBD1. Unmatched junction bases numbered 7, after V lost 6 bases and J lost 4 bases. Germline V gives CDR1 SQVTM, CDR2 ANQGSEA. CDR3 length equals 14 residues. This CDR3 is CSVRQGRSTGELFF. CDR3 in DNA: TGCAGCGTAAGACAGGGGCGCAGCACCGGGGAGCTGTTTTTT.

This clone appeared once. The CDR3 bases are TGTGCCAGCAAGTCAATCGGGGGGGGCGAAGAGACCCAGTACTTC. Its protein is CASKSIGGGEETQYF. The chain is built from TRBV6-5 and TRBJ2-5; 8 nucleotides align to TRBD2. V lost 7 bases, J lost 3 bases, and 10 bases stayed unmatched. Per germline, CDR1 MNHEY and CDR2 SVGAGI. This CDR3 is 15 amino acids long.